This TCR beta chain was identified in a study of OX40 agonist ivuxolimab in advanced cancers. Study overall: Dose-escalation patients' cancers were hepatocellular carcinoma, melanoma, renal cell or head and neck cancer. Past anti-PD-1, anti-PD-L1 or anti-CTLA-4 therapy was accepted, and roughly 38% had received some. Study results and limitations: Dose levels from 0.1 to 3.0 mg/kg saw CD4+ and CD8+ blood T cells expand clonally by week 6.

Sequencing was performed with immunoSEQ multiplex PCR; in TCRdb, only in-frame clones are kept and a portion is missing. The sample records around 85,000 clones, 91% being singletons. Turning to this clone: No antigen is known for it.

This specimen consisted of CD4+ or CD8+ T cells sorted from blood, obtained in a trial of the OX40 agonist ivuxolimab. This clonotype originated in an adult with an advanced solid tumor such as melanoma, head and neck, liver or kidney cancer.

The CDR3 reads CASSSREYNEQFF. Here the CDR3 DNA reads TGTGCCAGCAGCTCAAGGGAGTACAATGAGCAGTTCTTC. The rearrangement joins TRBV7-2 to TRBJ2-1; possibly TRBD2 for D (5 bases). In germline, CDR1 is SGHTA, CDR2 FQGNSA. Trimming removed 4 bases from V and 4 bases from J, with 8 bases in between. The CDR3 extends over 13 amino acids. The complete variable domain, with remaining parts taken from reference TRBV7-2 and TRBJ2-1, reads GAGVSQSPSNKVTEKGKDVELRCDPISGHTALYWYRQSLGQGLEFLIYFQGNSAPDKSGLPSDRFSAERTGGSVSTLTIQRTQQEDSAVYLCASSSREYNEQFFGPGTRLTVL.